This T cell receptor (beta chain) was identified in a study of cytomegalovirus exposure and HLA in healthy donors. General observations from the study: As was reported, the classifier diagnosed cytomegalovirus status with high specificity and sensitivity. About 87% or about 30% of the time was how often most TCR beta V segments were productive, according to an earlier analysis.

Germline CDR1 is LGHNT and CDR2 is FRNRAP. J gave up 8 bases and V 4 bases, and 13 bases lay outside the gene matches. The CDR3 runs 15 residues. The primer mix had 60 Vbeta and 13 Jbeta primers. Only in-frame clones appear in the TCRdb table, and some are missing; sequencing was by immunoSEQ multiplex PCR. Among over 150,000 clones listed, over 75% were seen once. On this clone: Its antigen is currently unknown.

The sequenced sample was PBMCs. The clonotype originates from a woman aged 25 to 45 in good health and CMV-seronegative. V and J are TRBV12-5 and TRBJ1-2; 7 bases match TRBD1. The CDR3 region has the DNA TGTGCTAGTGGTTCGACCCCCTACCCCAGGGGGGGCTACACCTTC. Its translation: CASGSTPYPRGGYTF.